The next 28 T cell receptor beta chains were all read from a single sample in a study of CD8 T cells in Susac syndrome. Random hexamers were used to reverse transcribe an amount of roughly 0.45 to 1 ug RNA. TCRdb itself ran the immunoSEQ multiplex PCR reads through MiXCR, one entry per CDR3 protein. The sample has 130,000 to 150,000 distinct CDR3 sequences; around 94% are singletons. The source material was CD4+ T cells from PBMCs. The receptors were sampled from a human donor in good health.

The chain recombines TRBV5-4 with TRBJ2-1; D gene ambiguous. CDR1 SGHNT and CDR2 YYREEE come from the germline V gene (reference sequence). This CDR3 comprises 12 residues. Trimming shortened V by 0 bases and J by 9 bases, and 7 bases separated the two germline ends. Here the CDR3 reads CASSLDAFEQFF. CDR3 DNA sequence: TGTGCCAGCAGCTTGGATGCTTTTGAGCAGTTCTTC.

For the CDR3, the DNA is TGTGCCACCAGCAGAGTCCAAGGGGGGGGACCAGATACGCAGTATTTT. Translated, it gives CATSRVQGGGPDTQYF. This chain joins TRBV15 and TRBJ2-3; maybe TRBD2 (7 bases). V was trimmed by 1 base and J by 4 bases, leaving 15 bases between them. This CDR3 region has 16 residues. Per germline, CDR1 LNHNV and CDR2 YYDKDF (reference sequence). The full variable domain, its missing parts supplied by reference TRBV15 and TRBJ2-3, is DAMVIQNPRYQVTQFGKPVTLSCSQTLNHNVMYWYQQKSSQAPKLLFHYYDKDFNNEADTPDNFQSRRPNTSFCFLDIRSPGLGDTAMYLCATSRVQGGGPDTQYFGPGTRLTVL.

The V gene is TRBV9, the J gene TRBJ1-1, with D possibly being TRBD1 (5 bases). The CDR3 runs 13 residues. The V end was cut by 4 bases, the J end by 1 base, with 8 bases between. Per the germline V gene, CDR1 is SGDLS and CDR2 is YYNGEE. In nucleotides, the CDR3 is TGTGCCAGCAGCAGCGGGGCGAACACTGAAGCTTTCTTT. Residues: CASSSGANTEAFF.

The chain uses TRBV29-1 and TRBJ1-1, with D possibly being TRBD1 (6 bases). Per the germline V gene, CDR1 is SQVTM and CDR2 is ANQGSEA. The ends were cut back, 5 bases at V and 8 bases at J, with 9 bases in the middle. CDR3 length: 10 residues. CDR3 sequence: CSVTGTEAFF. The CDR3 nucleotides are TGCAGCGTTACCGGGACAGAAGCTTTCTTT.

J is TRBJ2-2 and V is TRBV10-3; weak D call: TRBD1 (5 bases). Germline V gives CDR1 ENHRY, CDR2 SYGVKD. Deletions cut 3 bases from V and 5 bases from J, with 7 bases between. There are 13 residues in the CDR3. CDR3: CAISDRGTGELFF. As DNA, the CDR3 is TGTGCCATCAGTGATAGGGGAACCGGGGAGCTGTTTTTT.

J is TRBJ2-7 and V is TRBV9, with D possibly called TRBD1 or TRBD2 (6 bases each). CDR1 is SGDLS, CDR2 YYNGEE, per germline. This CDR3 contains 14 residues. V was clipped by 4 bases and J by 6 bases, with 17 bases between them. DNA for the CDR3: TGTGCCAGCAGCCCGAGCTCCGGGGGCGCCGAGCAGTACTTC. It translates to CASSPSSGGAEQYF. The variable domain in full, with the rest retrieved from reference TRBV9 and TRBJ2-7, is DSGVTQTPKHLITATGQRVTLRCSPRSGDLSVYWYQQSLDQGLQFLIQYYNGEERAKGNILERFSAQQFPDLHSELNLSSLELGDSALYFCASSPSSGGAEQYFGPGTRLTVT.

On this clonotype itself: Because it lacks the conserved phenylalanine or tryptophan at the end, this CDR3 is likely a read error. The gene calls are TRBV3-1 and TRBJ1-5; D call uncertain. Trimming pared 1 base from V and 0 bases from J, leaving 1 base between. In germline, CDR1 is LGHDT, CDR2 YNNKEL (reference sequence). This CDR3 spans 13 amino acids. The CDR3 bases are TGTGCCAGCAGCCAAGCTAGCAATCAGCCCCAGCATTTG. Protein sequence: CASSQASNQPQHL.

The rearrangement links TRBV3-1 to TRBJ2-3; D is perhaps TRBD2 (5 bases). CDR1 is LGHDT and CDR2 is YNNKEL in the germline V gene (reference sequence). CDR3 size: 17 residues. Trimming left V 1 base short and J 2 bases short, with 16 bases between. The DNA for the CDR3 is TGTGCCAGCAGCCAAGGAGGGCTCCTCCCAGTCACAGATACGCAGTATTTT. It codes for CASSQGGLLPVTDTQYF.

J is TRBJ1-2 and V is TRBV12-3 or TRBV12-4; D remains ambiguous. V lost 7 bases, J lost 4 bases, and 7 bases lay in between. CDR3 size: 11 residues. DNA for the CDR3: TGTGCCAGCAAGAGTTTCTATGGCTACACCTTC. It is translated as CASKSFYGYTF.

Worth noting for this clonotype: Its ends do not fully match the called genes, so a read error is possible. The rearrangement uses TRBV28 and TRBJ1-1, with TRBD1 as a possible D gene (5 bases). The length of the CDR3 is 12 residues. Per germline, CDR1 MDHEN and CDR2 SYDVKM. This CDR3 reads CAGGGEFTEAFF. The CDR3 nucleotides are TGCGCCGGCGGGGGGGAATTCACTGAAGCTTTCTTT.

The genes are TRBV27 and TRBJ2-2; TRBD2 aligns across 12 bases. J lost 5 bases, V lost 6 bases, and 7 bases had no gene match. The CDR3 totals 16 residues. Germline assignment: CDR1 MNHEY and CDR2 SMNVEV (reference sequence). This CDR3 reads CASSRTGTSGTGELFF. CDR3 nucleotides: TGTGCCAGCAGCCGAACCGGGACTAGCGGGACCGGGGAGCTGTTTTTT.

V gene TRBV4-1 combines with J gene TRBJ1-2; weak D call: TRBD1 (5 bases). This CDR3 has 17 residues. Germline lookup yields CDR1 MGHRA and CDR2 YSYEKL. Trimming took off 4 bases at V and 2 bases at J, with 20 bases between the two ends. Written as DNA, the CDR3 is TGCGCCAGCAGCCGCATGCCCCGGACAAACAAGAACTATGGCTACACCTTC. Translated, it gives CASSRMPRTNKNYGYTF.

The V call is TRBV27, the J call TRBJ2-7; D ambiguous. This CDR3 has 14 amino acids. V was cut by 3 bases and J by 3 bases, with 12 bases left in between. Germline assignment: CDR1 MNHEY and CDR2 SMNVEV (reference sequence). The CDR3 is CASSLRSTLYEQYF. The CDR3 DNA sequence: TGTGCCAGCAGTTTGCGTAGCACCCTCTACGAGCAGTACTTC.

The chain combines TRBV9 with TRBJ2-1; the match to TRBD1 covers 8 bases. Losses at the gene ends were 0 bases for V and 6 bases for J; bases not matched to a gene: 5. The CDR3 spans 15 residues. The germline V gene has CDR1 SGDLS and CDR2 YYNGEE. The CDR3 reads CASSVGHRGVNEQFF. CDR3 coding DNA: TGTGCCAGCAGCGTAGGACACAGGGGGGTCAATGAGCAGTTCTTC.

This clonotype has just one count. The chain is built from TRBV2 and TRBJ2-5; no clear D gene. This CDR3 is 11 amino acids long. CDR1 is SNHLY, CDR2 FYNNEI, per germline. Trimming left V 6 bases short and J 7 bases short, with 9 bases between. Here the CDR3 reads CASSAEVTQYF. DNA for the CDR3: TGTGCCAGCAGCGCCGAGGTGACCCAGTACTTC.

The chain carries TRBV12-3 or TRBV12-4 and TRBJ1-5, with D possibly matching TRBD1 (6 bases). CDR3 length: 14 residues. V lost 2 bases to trimming and J lost 5 bases, with 10 bases between them. CDR3 amino acids: CASSLQRTDQPQHF. The CDR3 DNA is TGTGCCAGCAGTTTACAACGGACAGATCAGCCCCAGCATTTT.

The rearrangement links TRBV6-5 to TRBJ2-5; 8 bases map to TRBD2. The CDR3 has 15 amino acids. The V gene's germline CDR1 is MNHEY and CDR2 SVGAGI. The junction had 12 bases not matched to a gene; V was cut back by 2 bases and J by 10 bases. CDR3 in amino acids: CASSYPGASGSLQYF. Here the CDR3 DNA reads TGTGCCAGCAGTTACCCCGGGGCTAGCGGGTCGCTCCAGTACTTC.

The rearrangement uses TRBV20-1 and TRBJ2-1, with 8 nucleotides matching TRBD1. The CDR3 totals 14 residues. V was pared by 5 bases and J by 6 bases, with 9 bases of the junction left unmatched. CDR1 and CDR2 from the germline V gene are DFQATT and SNEGSKA (reference sequence). CDR3 sequence reads: CSALTGASGNEQFF. For the CDR3, the DNA is TGCAGTGCTTTGACAGGGGCATCGGGCAATGAGCAGTTCTTC.

The chain combines TRBV28 with TRBJ1-5; 7 bases align to TRBD1. This CDR3 contains 15 residues. CDR1 and CDR2 from the germline V gene are MDHEN and SYDVKM. J lost 7 bases, V lost 7 bases, and 13 bases had no gene match. CDR3 residues: CASTIQGTLGQPQHF. The CDR3 nucleotides read TGTGCCAGCACAATACAGGGGACGCTCGGGCAGCCCCAGCATTTT.

V usage is TRBV29-1 and J usage is TRBJ2-2, with D uncertain. Germline V gene lookup returns CDR1 SQVTM and CDR2 ANQGSEA. V was trimmed by 6 bases and J by 1 base, leaving 12 bases between them. The CDR3 has 14 residues. CDR3 in amino acids: CSVVGVLNTGELFF. The CDR3 bases are TGCAGCGTCGTTGGGGTATTGAACACCGGGGAGCTGTTTTTT.

The chain combines TRBV9 with TRBJ2-3; 10 bases line up with TRBD2. Germline values: CDR1 SGDLS, CDR2 YYNGEE. The CDR3 contains 17 residues. V was clipped by 4 bases and J by 3 bases; unmatched bases: 11. The CDR3: CASSLQREGRGTDTQYF. DNA for the CDR3: TGTGCCAGCAGCTTACAGCGGGAGGGCCGGGGGACAGATACGCAGTATTTT.

The chain has TRBV20-1 and TRBJ2-7; 12 bases match TRBD2. Trimming cost V 5 bases and J 3 bases; bases outside gene matches: 8. This CDR3 is built from 15 residues. Germline CDR1 and CDR2: DFQATT and SNEGSKA (reference sequence). The CDR3 DNA is TGCAGTGCTCAAAAACTAGCGGGAGGCCTCTACGAGCAGTACTTC. Its protein product is CSAQKLAGGLYEQYF.

The rearrangement links TRBV30 to TRBJ2-6; no firm D call. The length of the CDR3 is 15 residues. Germline V lookup: CDR1 GTSNPN, CDR2 SVGIG (reference sequence). V was clipped by 5 bases and J by 0 bases, with 11 bases between them. The CDR3 spells CAWFFSGSGANVLTF. The CDR3 nucleotides are TGTGCCTGGTTCTTTTCGGGCTCTGGGGCCAACGTCCTGACTTTC.

This chain links TRBV2 with TRBJ1-5; D is ambiguous. V lost 9 bases and J 3 bases, leaving 15 bases between the germline ends. The CDR3 has 14 amino acids. CDR1 SNHLY and CDR2 FYNNEI come from the germline V gene. The CDR3 sequence: CASNTGGPNQPQHF. The CDR3 DNA sequence: TGTGCCAGTAATACGGGAGGCCCCAATCAGCCCCAGCATTTT.

This clonotype was counted a single time. The genes are TRBV7-9 and TRBJ2-3, with D unresolved. Germline V gene sequence: CDR1 SEHNR, CDR2 FQNEAQ (reference sequence). The CDR3 extends over 16 amino acids. The germline V and J ends were trimmed by 1 base and 0 bases, with 11 bases remaining between them. Here the CDR3 DNA reads TGTGCCAGCAGCTTAGACCGGTCGGTTAGCACAGATACGCAGTATTTT. Its protein is CASSLDRSVSTDTQYF.

The genes are TRBV7-9 and TRBJ2-7; 10 nucleotides agree with TRBD1. This CDR3 spans 17 amino acids. CDR1 is SEHNR and CDR2 is FQNEAQ in the germline V gene (reference sequence). With V trimmed by 6 bases and J by 5 bases, 16 bases remained unmatched. The CDR3 DNA follows: TGTGCCAGCAGTTTAACCGGGACAGGGGACCCGAGGGACGAGCAGTACTTC. This sequence encodes CASSLTGTGDPRDEQYF.

The rearrangement links TRBV2 to TRBJ1-1, with a possible D match to TRBD1 (5 bases). Looked up from germline, CDR1 is SNHLY and CDR2 is FYNNEI. Trimming took off 4 bases at V and 0 bases at J, with 12 bases between the two ends. The CDR3 is 15 amino acids. CDR3 residues: CASSGQPLMNTEAFF. CDR3 DNA: TGTGCCAGCAGTGGACAGCCTTTGATGAACACTGAAGCTTTCTTT. The full variable domain, its missing parts supplied by reference TRBV2 and TRBJ1-1, is EPEVTQTPSHQVTQMGQEVILRCVPISNHLYFYWYRQILGQKVEFLVSFYNNEISEKSEIFDDQFSVERPDGSNFTLKIRSTKLEDSAMYFCASSGQPLMNTEAFFGQGTRLTVV.

This sequence joins TRBV5-4 and TRBJ2-2; D is possibly TRBD2 (5 bases). Germline CDR1 SGHNT, CDR2 YYREEE (reference sequence). V was cut by 0 bases and J by 4 bases, with 13 bases left in between. The CDR3 length is 16 residues. Here the CDR3 reads CASSLDPTRVTGELFF. The CDR3 DNA reads TGTGCCAGCAGCTTGGACCCCACTAGAGTCACCGGGGAGCTGTTTTTT.